This TCR beta chain was sequenced during a study of blood T cell repertoires in COVID-19. V was trimmed by 7 bases and J by 3 bases, leaving 13 bases between them. This CDR3 has 13 amino acids. Repertoires were generated with immunoSEQ multiplex PCR, while TCRdb's copy carries only in-frame clones and drops some. Counted here are 300,000 to 400,000 clones, roughly 90% occurring once; the ten biggest clones make up 5.5% to 7.5%. The clonotype comes from a woman between 65 and 79 years old with COVID-19, enrolled during active disease. V usage is TRBV12-3 or TRBV12-4 and J usage is TRBJ2-7; D call uncertain. Sequences were obtained from peripheral blood. The CDR3 bases are TGTGCCAGCACGCGTGACTCACACTACGAGCAGTACTTC. This encodes CASTRDSHYEQYF.